The rows below give T cell receptor beta chains drawn from one sample of a study of blood T cell repertoires in COVID-19. The data were produced by immunoSEQ multiplex PCR, yet TCRdb's version contains in-frame clones alone and is incomplete. The table has some 230,000 clones, around 81% seen once. Sequenced sample: peripheral blood. Source of these receptors: a woman in her sixties with acute or convalescent COVID-19. Both conserved end residues are trimmed from each CDR3. Fields, in order: V gene, J gene, clone size, CDR3 length, CDR3 protein. Clone size appears in some rows only: once, few, many, or a class for an expanded clone.

V gene: TRBV14; J gene: TRBJ2-7; clone size: NA; CDR3 length: 11; CDR3 protein: ASSKPSGVEQY
V gene: TRBV28; J gene: TRBJ2-2; clone size: once; CDR3 length: 16; CDR3 protein: ASSLGGPFSPNTGELF
V gene: TRBV4-1; J gene: TRBJ2-1; clone size: NA; CDR3 length: 11; CDR3 protein: ASSPGLYNEQF
V gene: TRBV3-1/TRBV3-2; J gene: TRBJ1-4; clone size: once; CDR3 length: 15; CDR3 protein: ASSQDIGGATNEKLF
V gene: TRBV12-3/TRBV12-4; J gene: TRBJ1-6; clone size: few; CDR3 length: 10; CDR3 protein: ASSLSFSPLH
V gene: TRBV30; J gene: TRBJ1-1; clone size: NA; CDR3 length: 14; CDR3 protein: AWSVGVWGQNTEAF
V gene: TRBV4-2; J gene: TRBJ1-2; clone size: NA; CDR3 length: 11; CDR3 protein: ASTPGTDYGYT
V gene: TRBV2; J gene: TRBJ1-2; clone size: NA; CDR3 length: 11; CDR3 protein: ASSDGIQYGYT
V gene: TRBV30; J gene: TRBJ2-7; clone size: few; CDR3 length: 10; CDR3 protein: AWSGQDAEQY
V gene: TRBV2; J gene: TRBJ2-1; clone size: few; CDR3 length: 11; CDR3 protein: ASQGSSYNEQF